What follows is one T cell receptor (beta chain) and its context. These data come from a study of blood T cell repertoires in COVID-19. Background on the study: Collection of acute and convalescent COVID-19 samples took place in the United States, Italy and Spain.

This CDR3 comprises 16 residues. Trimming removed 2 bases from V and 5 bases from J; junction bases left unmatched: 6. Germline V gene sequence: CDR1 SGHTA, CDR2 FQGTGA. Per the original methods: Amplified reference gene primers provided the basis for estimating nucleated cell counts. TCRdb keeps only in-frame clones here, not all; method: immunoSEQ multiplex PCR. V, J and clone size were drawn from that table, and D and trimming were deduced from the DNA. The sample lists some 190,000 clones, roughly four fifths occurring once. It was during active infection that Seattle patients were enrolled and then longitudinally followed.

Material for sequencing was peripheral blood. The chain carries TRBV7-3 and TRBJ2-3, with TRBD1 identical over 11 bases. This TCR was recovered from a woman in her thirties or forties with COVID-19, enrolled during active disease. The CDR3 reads CASSLVGQGAGDTQYF. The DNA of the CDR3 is TGTGCCAGCAGCTTAGTCGGACAGGGGGCAGGAGATACGCAGTATTTT.